A single sample gave rise to the 8 T cell receptor beta chains below, sequenced in a study of T cell changes during pregnancy in multiple sclerosis. Profiled with immunoSEQ multiplex PCR; TCRdb holds only in-frame clones, not every one. The sample includes 37,000 or so clones, about 88% of them seen just once. Material: CD4+ T cells from peripheral blood mononuclear cells, obtained in the first trimester of pregnancy. The origin of the receptors is a female donor with multiple sclerosis, enrolled in a pregnancy study.

Only a few counts were recorded for this clone. The V call is TRBV5-1, the J call TRBJ2-1; TRBD2 matches 9 bases. The CDR3 totals 16 residues. Per germline, CDR1 SGHRS and CDR2 YFSETQ. The V and J ends lost 4 bases and 6 bases, in that order; junction bases with no gene match: 11. The CDR3 coding sequence is TGCGCCAGCAGCACCTCCGGGACTAGCAGACTCAATGAGCAGTTCTTC. This gives the protein CASSTSGTSRLNEQFF.

This sequence joins TRBV27 and TRBJ2-1; tentative D call: TRBD2 (6 bases). The CDR3 runs 13 residues. The V and J ends lost 5 bases and 8 bases respectively, with 13 bases between them. Germline lookup yields CDR1 MNHEY and CDR2 SMNVEV (reference sequence). CDR3: CASSTGPGDEQFF. CDR3 in DNA: TGTGCCAGCAGTACCGGGCCGGGGGATGAGCAGTTCTTC.

This chain connects TRBV7-3 to TRBJ1-2; possibly TRBD1 for D (6 bases). The germline V gene encodes CDR1 SGHTA and CDR2 FQGTGA. The CDR3 sequence is 13 residues long. Trimming took off 5 bases at V and 2 bases at J, with 9 bases between the two ends. The CDR3 bases are TGTGCCAGCAGCCCACAGGGCAACTATGGCTACACCTTC. Its protein product is CASSPQGNYGYTF.

The rearrangement links TRBV7-2 to TRBJ1-1; possibly TRBD1 for D (5 bases). CDR3 length: 13 residues. Trimming took off 3 bases at V and 3 bases at J, with 8 bases between the two ends. Germline assignment: CDR1 SGHTA and CDR2 FQGNSA. Written as DNA, the CDR3 is TGTGCCAGCAGCTTTCAACAGGACACTGAAGCTTTCTTT. It codes for CASSFQQDTEAFF.

A single count supports this clone. The chain uses TRBV25-1 and TRBJ2-2, with 7 bases that match TRBD2. J was trimmed by 7 bases and V by 2 bases; bases with no gene match: 7. Germline CDR1 and CDR2: MGHDK and SYGVNS. The CDR3 totals 15 residues. This CDR3 reads CASSEKRDWGGELFF. CDR3 DNA sequence: TGTGCCAGCAGTGAAAAGCGGGACTGGGGCGGGGAGCTGTTTTTT.

V gene TRBV6-5 combines with J gene TRBJ2-1; 8 bases are shared with TRBD2. Trimming at V came to 2 bases and at J to 9 bases, leaving 6 bases not matched to a gene. Germline assignment: CDR1 MNHEY and CDR2 SVGAGI. This CDR3 is built from 14 residues. CDR3 sequence reads: CASSYSGSEIEQFF. For the CDR3, the DNA is TGTGCCAGCAGTTACAGCGGGAGCGAGATTGAGCAGTTCTTC.

The rearrangement uses TRBV11-2 and TRBJ1-6; TRBD1 aligns across 9 bases. The CDR3 is made up of 16 amino acids. Germline trimming cut 7 bases from V and 10 bases from J; bases unmatched to any gene: 14. Germline CDR1 is SGHAT and CDR2 is FQNNGV. This chain's CDR3 is CASIINMDRGKSPLHF. Here the CDR3 DNA reads TGTGCCAGCATCATAAATATGGACAGGGGAAAGTCACCCCTCCACTTT.

The gene calls are TRBV19 and TRBJ2-2; the D is unclear. The V gene lost 9 bases and the J gene lost 7 bases, with 15 bases spanning the gap. Germline-derived CDR1 and CDR2 are LNHDA and SQIVND (reference sequence). The CDR3 runs 13 residues. The CDR3 protein is CASDPRGVGELFF. For the CDR3, the DNA is TGTGCCAGCGACCCCCGAGGAGTCGGGGAGCTGTTTTTT.